The 21 T cell receptor beta chains listed next were all sequenced from one sample in a study of OX40 agonist ivuxolimab in advanced cancers. Data came from immunoSEQ multiplex PCR; TCRdb stores just in-frame clones and leaves some out. The table shows 25,000 to 35,000 clones, with roughly 82% occurring only once. Here the sequenced sample was CD4+ or CD8+ T cells sorted from blood, taken in a trial of the OX40 agonist ivuxolimab. The receptors were gathered from an adult with an advanced solid tumor such as melanoma, head and neck, liver or kidney cancer.

This clone appeared once. V usage is TRBV19 and J usage is TRBJ2-1; weak D call: TRBD2 (5 bases). The CDR3 is 12 amino acids. V gave up 6 bases and J gave up 4 bases, with 7 bases separating them. The germline gives CDR1 LNHDA, CDR2 SQIVND (reference sequence). DNA for the CDR3: TGTGCCAGTAGCGGGATTTACAATGAGCAGTTCTTC. It specifies CASSGIYNEQFF. Full variable domain (outside the CDR3, taken from reference TRBV19 and TRBJ2-1): DGGITQSPKYLFRKEGQNVTLSCEQNLNHDAMYWYRQDPGQGLRLIYYSQIVNDFQKGDIAEGYSVSREKKESFPLTVTSAQKNPTAFYLCASSGIYNEQFFGPGTRLTVL.

The chain links TRBV28 to TRBJ1-2; D possibly corresponds to TRBD1 (6 bases). The V gene lost 6 bases and the J gene lost 4 bases, with 21 bases spanning the gap. Germline CDR1 MDHEN, CDR2 SYDVKM. This CDR3 is built from 16 residues. CDR3 in amino acids: CASSPLLQGRGYGYTF. The CDR3 DNA is TGTGCCAGCAGCCCCCTGCTCCAGGGGAGAGGCTATGGCTACACCTTC.

This clone was seen a handful of times. The rearrangement joins TRBV9 to TRBJ2-5; the D gene is possibly TRBD2 (6 bases). Germline CDR1 is SGDLS and CDR2 is YYNGEE. The CDR3 sequence is 15 residues long. Trimming removed 4 bases from V and 1 base from J, with 14 bases in between. The CDR3 nucleotides read TGTGCCAGCAGCTTTACCCGGGACTCCCAAGAGACCCAGTACTTC. It codes for CASSFTRDSQETQYF.

The chain couples TRBV9 to TRBJ2-7, with TRBD2 matching 7 bases. The CDR3 totals 13 residues. CDR1 and CDR2 (germline): SGDLS, YYNGEE. The trim removed 0 bases at V and 5 bases at J, leaving 2 bases unmatched. CDR3 nucleotides: TGTGCCAGCAGCGTAGCGGGAGGAGACGAGCAGTACTTC. Translated: CASSVAGGDEQYF.

The chain is built from TRBV27 and TRBJ1-5; the D gene is possibly TRBD1 (5 bases). Deletions cut 6 bases from V and 4 bases from J, with 13 bases between. The CDR3 sequence is 14 residues long. CDR1 is MNHEY and CDR2 is SMNVEV in the germline V gene (reference sequence). The CDR3 loop is CASSLGADNQPQHF. The CDR3 DNA sequence: TGTGCCAGCAGCCTCGGGGCGGATAATCAGCCCCAGCATTTT.

This sequence joins TRBV9 and TRBJ2-7; D is unresolved. With 3 bases removed from V and 3 bases from J, the gap between germline ends came to 7 bases. CDR3 length equals 12 residues. CDR1 and CDR2 (germline): SGDLS, YYNGEE. The CDR3 DNA follows: TGTGCCAGCAGCGGACGTAACTACGAGCAGTACTTC. This encodes CASSGRNYEQYF.

The chain carries TRBV5-4 and TRBJ2-3, with no clear D. Looked up from germline, CDR1 is SGHNT and CDR2 is YYREEE (reference sequence). CDR3 length equals 17 residues. V was trimmed by 3 bases and J by 0 bases, leaving 17 bases between them. Here the CDR3 reads CASSSPQLTTSTDTQYF. The CDR3 DNA sequence: TGTGCCAGCAGCTCCCCGCAGCTTACAACTAGCACAGATACGCAGTATTTT.

This clone is categorized as medium-sized. The chain carries TRBV9 and TRBJ1-3; D unclear. This CDR3 is 14 amino acids long. Germline V gene lookup returns CDR1 SGDLS and CDR2 YYNGEE. V lost 0 bases to trimming and J lost 0 bases, with 4 bases between them. The CDR3 nucleotides read TGTGCCAGCAGCGTAGACAGCTCTGGAAACACCATATATTTT. It yields the protein CASSVDSSGNTIYF.

The chain carries TRBV13 and TRBJ2-3; D ambiguous. CDR1 PRHDT and CDR2 FYEKMQ come from the germline V gene (reference sequence). The CDR3 loop spans 15 amino acids. V was trimmed by 2 bases and J by 5 bases, leaving 14 bases between them. The CDR3 DNA sequence: TGTGCCAGCAGCTTAAACTATTCTCCGGAAGATACGCAGTATTTT. This translates into CASSLNYSPEDTQYF.

This chain connects TRBV11-1 to TRBJ1-2; possible D gene TRBD1, 6 bases. The length of the CDR3 is 14 residues. The germline gives CDR1 SGHAT, CDR2 FQDESV (reference sequence). V lost 3 bases and J 0 bases, leaving 8 bases between the germline ends. CDR3 sequence reads: CASSFGQSNYGYTF. Here the CDR3 DNA reads TGTGCCAGCAGCTTCGGACAGTCTAACTATGGCTACACCTTC.

This clone was found once. This chain joins TRBV21-1 and TRBJ2-2; TRBD1, the table's D call, was not compared with the DNA. TRBV21-1 is noted as a pseudogene. The CDR3 spans 16 residues. CDR3 protein: CASRVGQGENTGELFF. The CDR3 DNA reads as TGTGCCAGCAGGGTCGGACAGGGGGAGAACACCGGGGAGCTGTTTTTT.

The rearrangement uses TRBV27 and TRBJ2-3; possible D gene TRBD2, 6 bases. Germline CDR1 and CDR2: MNHEY and SMNVEV (reference sequence). Between the trimmed V and J ends, which lost 2 bases and 2 bases, there was a span of 14 bases. CDR3 length: 16 residues. The CDR3 here is CASSLNPGLNTDTQYF. For the CDR3, the DNA is TGTGCCAGCAGTTTAAACCCGGGACTCAACACAGATACGCAGTATTTT.

V and J are TRBV7-9 and TRBJ2-3, with 14 bases lining up with TRBD2. Germline CDR1 SEHNR, CDR2 FQNEAQ (reference sequence). V lost 5 bases, J lost 7 bases, and 8 bases stayed unmatched. The length of the CDR3 is 16 residues. The CDR3 sequence is CASSAGTSGGRNTQYF. The CDR3 nucleotides read TGTGCCAGCAGCGCAGGGACTAGCGGGGGTAGAAATACGCAGTATTTT. The whole variable domain, remainder taken from reference TRBV7-9 and TRBJ2-3, is DTGVSQNPRHKITKRGQNVTFRCDPISEHNRLYWYRQTLGQGPEFLTYFQNEAQLEKSRLLSDRFSAERPKGSFSTLEIQRTEQGDSAMYLCASSAGTSGGRNTQYFGPGTRLTVL.

The chain couples TRBV2 to TRBJ1-1; D is perhaps TRBD1 (5 bases). Germline CDR1 reads SNHLY; CDR2 reads FYNNEI. V lost 0 bases to trimming and J lost 1 base, with 9 bases between them. The CDR3 is 15 amino acids. For the CDR3, the DNA is TGTGCCAGCAGTGAAGCGGGGCTCAAGAACACTGAAGCTTTCTTT. This gives the protein CASSEAGLKNTEAFF.

The V gene is TRBV25-1, the J gene TRBJ2-3; D is uncertain. Germline V CDR1 and CDR2: MGHDK, SYGVNS. Trimming took off 4 bases at V and 4 bases at J, with 9 bases between the two ends. The CDR3 is made up of 13 amino acids. This CDR3 reads CASSVGFADTQYF. The DNA of the CDR3 is TGTGCCAGCAGTGTGGGGTTCGCAGATACGCAGTATTTT. The full variable domain, its missing parts supplied by reference TRBV25-1 and TRBJ2-3, is EADIYQTPRYLVIGTGKKITLECSQTMGHDKMYWYQQDPGMELHLIHYSYGVNSTEKGDLSSESTVSRIRTEHFPLTLESARPSHTSQYLCASSVGFADTQYFGPGTRLTVL.

This clone has more than one count but fewer than ten. This chain links TRBV29-1 with TRBJ1-1, with TRBD1 matching over 8 bases. J gave up 4 bases and V 6 bases, and 7 bases lay outside the gene matches. CDR3 length equals 13 residues. Germline V gives CDR1 SQVTM, CDR2 ANQGSEA. CDR3: CSVIQGEFTEAFF. The CDR3 DNA is TGCAGCGTGATACAGGGGGAGTTCACTGAAGCTTTCTTT.

This rearrangement joins TRBV29-1 to TRBJ2-7, with D unresolved. The V end was cut by 6 bases, the J end by 1 base, with 4 bases between. Per the germline V gene, CDR1 is SQVTM and CDR2 is ANQGSEA. CDR3 length: 10 amino acids. The CDR3 nucleotides are TGCAGCGTGGGATCCTACGAGCAGTACTTC. It specifies CSVGSYEQYF.

This chain links TRBV4-3 with TRBJ2-7; TRBD1 is a possible D gene (5 bases). The V gene lost 1 base and the J gene lost 5 bases, with 18 bases spanning the gap. CDR1 and CDR2 (germline): LGHNA, YSLEER. The CDR3 has 16 residues. The CDR3 sequence is CASSQVPGRAGNEQYF. CDR3 DNA: TGCGCCAGCAGCCAAGTTCCGGGCAGGGCCGGAAACGAGCAGTACTTC.

This chain uses TRBV18 with TRBJ2-1, with D possibly being TRBD2 (5 bases). The CDR3 is made up of 15 amino acids. In germline, CDR1 is KGHSH, CDR2 LQKENI. Trimming pared 5 bases from V and 3 bases from J, leaving 14 bases between. In DNA form, the CDR3 reads TGTGCCAGCTCATGGGTGGGAGCGGACTACAATGAGCAGTTCTTC. The encoded protein is CASSWVGADYNEQFF. The complete variable domain, with remaining parts taken from reference TRBV18 and TRBJ2-1, reads NAGVMQNPRHLVRRRGQEARLRCSPMKGHSHVYWYRQLPEEGLKFMVYLQKENIIDESGMPKERFSAEFPKEGPSILRIQQVVRGDSAAYFCASSWVGADYNEQFFGPGTRLTVL.

CDR3 sequence: CASSRGLRDTQYF. The CDR3 DNA is TGTGCCAGTAGTAGGGGCCTCCGGGATACGCAGTATTTT. V gene TRBV19 combines with J gene TRBJ2-3, with a tentative D call TRBD1 (5 bases). Germline loops: CDR1 LNHDA, CDR2 SQIVND (reference sequence). This CDR3 comprises 13 residues. V was pared by 4 bases and J by 6 bases, with 11 bases between.

The rearrangement links TRBV19 to TRBJ1-5; the D is unclear. The V gene lost 1 base and the J gene lost 7 bases, with 8 bases spanning the gap. This CDR3 has 13 amino acids. Germline-derived CDR1 and CDR2 are LNHDA and SQIVND (reference sequence). CDR3 protein: CASSIVTTQPQHF. The CDR3 coding sequence is TGTGCCAGTAGTATAGTAACAACGCAGCCCCAGCATTTT. Using reference TRBV19 and TRBJ1-5 for the parts outside the CDR3, the full variable domain is DGGITQSPKYLFRKEGQNVTLSCEQNLNHDAMYWYRQDPGQGLRLIYYSQIVNDFQKGDIAEGYSVSREKKESFPLTVTSAQKNPTAFYLCASSIVTTQPQHFGDGTRLSIL.